A selection of T cell receptor beta chains follows, all from one sample in a study of beta chain features in type 1 diabetes. The repertoire was sequenced with immunoSEQ multiplex PCR; TCRdb's copy has only in-frame clones and lacks some. The sample consists of a few hundred thousand clones, approximately 15% of them appearing once. Sequenced sample: naive CD4+ T cells from blood. These receptors originate from a woman aged 18-35 years in good health. Each CDR3 is given with its conserved first and last residue. The D gene is left open where the match is weak. Clone size is not always given. Where it is, it says once, few, many or a class for expanded clones.

>TRBV29-1|few|TRBJ2-1|TRBD2
CSVVASGLNEQFF
TGCAGCGTTGTCGCTAGCGGCCTAAATGAGCAGTTCTTC
>TRBV7-2|-|TRBJ2-1|TRBD1
CASSLGQGPGNEQFF
TGTGCCAGCAGCTTGGGACAGGGGCCGGGCAATGAGCAGTTCTTC
>TRBV5-1|-|TRBJ2-2|-
CASRADWGVLFF
TGCGCCAGCAGGGCCGATTGGGGCGTGCTGTTTTTT
>TRBV28|-|TRBJ2-4|-
CASSPLAGLPRAKNIQYF
TGTGCCAGCAGTCCCCTTGCGGGGTTGCCCCGAGCCAAAAACATTCAGTACTTC
>TRBV29-1|-|TRBJ2-2|-
CSVDSAYSGELFF
TGCAGCGTTGACTCAGCGTATAGCGGGGAGCTGTTTTTT
>TRBV7-9|few|TRBJ1-2|-
CASSLQGMVSF
TGTGCCAGCAGCTTACAGGGGATGGTCTCCTTC
>TRBV28|-|TRBJ2-3|TRBD2
CASSLDSGVDTQYF
TGTGCCAGCAGTTTAGATAGCGGGGTAGATACGCAGTATTTT
>TRBV30|few|TRBJ2-5|-
CAWSRYGGFETQYF
TGTGCCTGGAGTCGTTACGGGGGTTTTGAGACCCAGTACTTC
>TRBV11-2|few|TRBJ1-1|-
CASTPRGVTEAFF
TGTGCCAGCACCCCGCGGGGGGTCACTGAAGCTTTCTTT
>TRBV7-2|-|TRBJ1-5|-
CASSSGQTQPQHF
TGTGCCAGCAGCTCCGGACAGACACAGCCCCAGCATTTT
>TRBV14|-|TRBJ2-7|-
CATSQGNVYEQYF
TGTGCCACCTCTCAGGGGAACGTCTACGAGCAGTACTTC
>TRBV6-5|-|TRBJ2-5|TRBD2
CASRPGLAGETQYF
TGTGCCAGCAGACCCGGACTAGCGGGAGAGACCCAGTACTTC
>TRBV4-3|-|TRBJ2-1|-
CASSQDRFNEQFF
TGCGCCAGCAGCCAAGATCGTTTCAATGAGCAGTTCTTC
>TRBV18|few|TRBJ1-4|-
CASSHGNEKLFF
TGTGCCAGCTCTCACGGGAATGAAAAACTGTTTTTT
>TRBV5-4|few|TRBJ2-7|TRBD2
CASRSGGSGGYEQYF
TGTGCCAGCCGGAGCGGGGGGAGCGGGGGTTACGAGCAGTACTTC
>TRBV18|-|TRBJ2-2|-
CASSPRTANTGELFF
TGTGCCAGCTCACCCCGGACAGCGAACACCGGGGAGCTGTTTTTT
>TRBV7-9|once|TRBJ1-4|TRBD1
CASSLGDRNEKLFF
TGTGCCAGCAGCTTAGGGGACAGGAATGAAAAACTGTTTTTT
>TRBV20-1|-|TRBJ1-2|-
CSAGAGGYTF
TGCAGTGCCGGGGCGGGGGGCTACACCTTC
>TRBV25-1|few|TRBJ2-4|-
CASTGVKNIQYF
TGTGCCAGTACGGGAGTCAAAAACATTCAGTACTTC
>TRBV19|few|TRBJ2-1|-
CASTQGIYDEQFF
TGTGCCAGTACCCAGGGAATTTACGATGAGCAGTTCTTC
>TRBV19|-|TRBJ2-7|-
CASSISGGAPYEQYF
TGTGCCAGTAGTATATCAGGAGGGGCCCCCTACGAGCAGTACTTC
>TRBV29-1|-|TRBJ2-7|TRBD1
CSVGDRGYEQYF
TGCAGCGTTGGGGACAGGGGCTACGAGCAGTACTTC
>TRBV4-1|-|TRBJ2-5|TRBD1
CASSALRTGGDQTQYF
TGCGCCAGCAGCGCCCTCCGGACAGGGGGCGACCAGACCCAGTACTTC
>TRBV30|few|TRBJ2-5|-
CAWSPGKETQYF
TGTGCCTGGAGTCCGGGGAAAGAGACCCAGTACTTC
>TRBV5-1|-|TRBJ2-1|-
CASTGGQLNEQFF
TGCGCCAGCACAGGCGGGCAACTCAATGAGCAGTTCTTC
>TRBV5-1|few|TRBJ2-1|TRBD2
CASSSRTSGGEPSFF
TGCGCCAGCAGCTCACGGACTAGCGGGGGAGAACCGTCGTTCTTC
>TRBV28|few|TRBJ2-2|-
CASIVRSVTGELFF
TGTGCCAGCATTGTCAGATCCGTTACCGGGGAGCTGTTTTTT
>TRBV30|few|TRBJ1-5|TRBD1
CAWSGTGEFQPQHF
TGTGCCTGGAGTGGGACAGGGGAGTTTCAGCCCCAGCATTTT
>TRBV20-1|few|TRBJ2-3|-
CSARTGDTQYF
TGCAGTGCTAGAACCGGAGATACGCAGTATTTT
>TRBV19|-|TRBJ2-6|-
CASSRFVRTGANVLTF
TGTGCCAGTAGTAGGTTCGTGCGGACTGGGGCCAACGTCCTGACTTTC
>TRBV13|few|TRBJ2-6|TRBD2
CASSLMLAGVAGANVLTF
TGTGCCAGCAGCTTAATGCTAGCGGGAGTTGCCGGGGCCAACGTCCTGACTTTC
>TRBV18|few|TRBJ1-2|-
CASSGPGGNGYTF
TGTGCCAGCTCAGGCCCAGGTGGAAATGGCTACACCTTC
>TRBV2|-|TRBJ2-3|-
CATDYGADTQYF
TGTGCCACGGACTACGGTGCAGATACGCAGTATTTT
>TRBV7-3|few|TRBJ2-5|TRBD2
CASSLSGGSVETQYF
TGTGCCAGCAGCTTGAGTGGCGGGAGCGTAGAGACCCAGTACTTC
>TRBV30|-|TRBJ2-7|TRBD2
CACTSGPYEQYF
TGTGCCTGCACTAGCGGACCTTACGAGCAGTACTTC
>TRBV6-6|few|TRBJ2-1|-
CASSYSAGRNEQFF
TGTGCCAGCAGTTACTCGGCAGGGAGGAATGAGCAGTTCTTC
>TRBV13|few|TRBJ2-1|-
CASSLTRRNEQFF
TGTGCCAGCAGCTTAACCCGGAGGAATGAGCAGTTCTTC
>TRBV14|-|TRBJ2-5|-
CASSQDIGRKTQYF
TGTGCCAGCAGCCAAGATATTGGGAGGAAGACCCAGTACTTC
>TRBV2|few|TRBJ2-5|-
CASLSGSWGETQYF
TGTGCCAGCTTGAGCGGTTCTTGGGGAGAGACCCAGTACTTC
>TRBV30|-|TRBJ1-5|-
CAWGRGGGNQPQHF
TGTGCCTGGGGCCGAGGCGGCGGCAATCAGCCCCAGCATTTT
>TRBV6-5|-|TRBJ2-1|TRBD2
CASIGSGINEQFF
TGTGCCAGCATTGGTAGCGGGATCAATGAGCAGTTCTTC
>TRBV28|few|TRBJ1-1|TRBD1
CASRRDRSANTEAFF
TGTGCCAGCAGGCGGGACAGGTCGGCGAACACTGAAGCTTTCTTT
>TRBV7-8|few|TRBJ1-1|-
CASSFNRESPEAFF
TGTGCCAGCAGCTTCAACAGGGAGAGTCCTGAAGCTTTCTTT
>TRBV5-1|few|TRBJ1-1|TRBD1
CASSGGQMNTEAFF
TGCGCCAGCAGCGGGGGACAGATGAACACTGAAGCTTTCTTT
>TRBV5-1|few|TRBJ2-7|-
CASSSLTAGYEQYF
TGCGCCAGCAGCTCCTTGACAGCCGGATACGAGCAGTACTTC